This TCR beta chain was obtained from a study of blood T cells in healthy people across ages. Worth noting for this clonotype: Germline and junction disagree at one end, which may indicate a read error.

Using a J-beta primer mix together with a sample-barcoded 5' primer, a second PCR was run for about 6 to 12 cycles. TCRdb re-analysed the 5' RACE reads in MiXCR, keeping a single row per CDR3 protein. The data contain hundreds of thousands of distinct CDR3 sequences, 25% to 30% of them singletons. The CDR3 sequence is 14 residues long. Germline CDR1 and CDR2: SGHTA and FQGNSA. The rearrangement joins TRBV7-2 to TRBJ2-5; TRBD1 might be the D (5 bases). The clonotype originates from a woman older than 75 in good health. Material for sequencing was blood. In nucleotides, the CDR3 is TGTGCCAGCGGCTTGGTAGGGGTTTGGGAGACCCAGTACTTC. The encoded protein is CASGLVGVWETQYF.